This TCR beta chain came from a study of PD-1 blockade in classical Hodgkin lymphoma. Assay used: immunoSEQ multiplex PCR; TCRdb lists only in-frame clones, some missing. Here the sample spans around 45,000 clones, over 75% being singletons. Germline CDR1 and CDR2: WSHSY and SAAADI. The V end was cut by 2 bases, the J end by 4 bases, with 15 bases between. The CDR3 sequence is 16 residues long. Time point defined: cycle 4 day 1 (C4D1), after 6 weeks of nivolumab. Each and every patient relapsed after autologous stem cell transplantation, and patients got differing brentuximab vedotin exposure. This specimen was peripheral blood mononuclear cells (PBMCs), taken before the fourth cycle of nivolumab. This chain connects TRBV10-2 to TRBJ1-5; unclear D gene. The TCR was taken from a human donor with classical Hodgkin lymphoma. The CDR3 nucleotides are TGCGCCAGCAGTGAGGTTGGGAGCGGGCATAATCAGCCCCAGCATTTT. The encoded protein is CASSEVGSGHNQPQHF.